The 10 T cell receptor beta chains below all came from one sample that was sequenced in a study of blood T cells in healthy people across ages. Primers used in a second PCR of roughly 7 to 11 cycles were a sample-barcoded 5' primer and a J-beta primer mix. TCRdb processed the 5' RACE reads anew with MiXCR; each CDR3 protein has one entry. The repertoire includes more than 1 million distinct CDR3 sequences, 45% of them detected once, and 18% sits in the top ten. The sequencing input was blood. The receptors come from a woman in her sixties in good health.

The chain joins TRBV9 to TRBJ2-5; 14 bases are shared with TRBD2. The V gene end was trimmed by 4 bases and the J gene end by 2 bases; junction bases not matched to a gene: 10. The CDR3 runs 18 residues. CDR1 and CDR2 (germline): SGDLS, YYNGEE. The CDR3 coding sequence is TGTGCCAGCAGCCTTTCCCAGGGGACTAGCGGGAGACAAGAGACCCAGTACTTC. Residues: CASSLSQGTSGRQETQYF. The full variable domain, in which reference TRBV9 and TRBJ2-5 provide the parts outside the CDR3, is DSGVTQTPKHLITATGQRVTLRCSPRSGDLSVYWYQQSLDQGLQFLIQYYNGEERAKGNILERFSAQQFPDLHSELNLSSLELGDSALYFCASSLSQGTSGRQETQYFGPGTRLLVL.

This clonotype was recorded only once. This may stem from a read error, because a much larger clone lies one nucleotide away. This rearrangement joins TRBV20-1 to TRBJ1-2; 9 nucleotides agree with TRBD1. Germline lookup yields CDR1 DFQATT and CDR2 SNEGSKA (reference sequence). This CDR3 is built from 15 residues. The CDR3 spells CSASTGQGIHYGCTF. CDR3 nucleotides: TGCAGTGCTAGCACGGGACAGGGAATTCACTATGGCTGCACCTTC.

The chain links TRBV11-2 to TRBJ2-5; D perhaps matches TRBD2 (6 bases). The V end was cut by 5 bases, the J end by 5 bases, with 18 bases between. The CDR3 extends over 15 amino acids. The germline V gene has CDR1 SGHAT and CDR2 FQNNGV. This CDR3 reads CASSGGEEDTETQYF. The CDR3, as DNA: TGTGCCAGCAGCGGAGGGGAGGAGGACACGGAGACCCAGTACTTC.

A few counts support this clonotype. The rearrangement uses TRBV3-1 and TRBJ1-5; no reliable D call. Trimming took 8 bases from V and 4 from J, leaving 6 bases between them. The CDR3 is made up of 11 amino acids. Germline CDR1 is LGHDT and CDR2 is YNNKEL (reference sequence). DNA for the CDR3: TGTGCCAGCGGATCTAATCAGCCCCAGCATTTT. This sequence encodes CASGSNQPQHF.

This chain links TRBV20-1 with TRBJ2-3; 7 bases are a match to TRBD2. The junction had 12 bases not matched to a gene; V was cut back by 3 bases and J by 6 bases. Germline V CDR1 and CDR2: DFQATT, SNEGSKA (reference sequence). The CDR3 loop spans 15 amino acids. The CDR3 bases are TGCAGTGCTAGTCCGAGCGGGATGCGGCTGGATACGCAGTATTTT. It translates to CSASPSGMRLDTQYF.

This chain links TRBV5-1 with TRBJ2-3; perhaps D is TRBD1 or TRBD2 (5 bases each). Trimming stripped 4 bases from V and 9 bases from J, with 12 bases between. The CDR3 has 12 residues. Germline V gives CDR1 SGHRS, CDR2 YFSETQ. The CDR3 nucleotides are TGCGCCAGCAGCATGGGACGACCGACGCAGTATTTT. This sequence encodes CASSMGRPTQYF.

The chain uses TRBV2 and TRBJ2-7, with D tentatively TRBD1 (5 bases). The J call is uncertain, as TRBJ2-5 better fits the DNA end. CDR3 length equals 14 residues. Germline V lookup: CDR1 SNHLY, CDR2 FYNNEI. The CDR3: CASSATPGIETQYF. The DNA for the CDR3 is TGTGCCAGCAGCGCCACCCCAGGGATAGAGACCCAGTACTTC.

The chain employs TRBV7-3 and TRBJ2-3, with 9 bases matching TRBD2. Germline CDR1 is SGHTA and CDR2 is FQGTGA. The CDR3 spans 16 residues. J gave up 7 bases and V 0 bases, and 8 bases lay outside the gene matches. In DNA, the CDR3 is TGTGCCAGCAGCTTAACTGGTAGCGGGAGTTTGAATACGCAGTATTTT. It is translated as CASSLTGSGSLNTQYF.

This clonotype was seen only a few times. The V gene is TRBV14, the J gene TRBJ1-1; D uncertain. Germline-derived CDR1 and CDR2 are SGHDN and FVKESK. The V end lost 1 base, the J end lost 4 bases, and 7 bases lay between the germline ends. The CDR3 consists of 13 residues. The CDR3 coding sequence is TGTGCCAGCAGCCAAGTTCCGGGCACTGAAGCTTTCTTT. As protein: CASSQVPGTEAFF. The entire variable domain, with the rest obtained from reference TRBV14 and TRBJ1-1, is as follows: EAGVTQFPSHSVIEKGQTVTLRCDPISGHDNLYWYRRVMGKEIKFLLHFVKESKQDESGMPNNRFLAERTGGTYSTLKVQPAELEDSGVYFCASSQVPGTEAFFGQGTRLTVV.

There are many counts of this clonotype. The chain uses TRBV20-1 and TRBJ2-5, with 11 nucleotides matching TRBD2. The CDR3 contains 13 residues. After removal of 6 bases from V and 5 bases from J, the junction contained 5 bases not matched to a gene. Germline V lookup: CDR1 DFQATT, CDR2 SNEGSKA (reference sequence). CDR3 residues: CSAVAGGLETQYF. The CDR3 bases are TGCAGTGCCGTAGCGGGAGGGCTGGAGACCCAGTACTTC.